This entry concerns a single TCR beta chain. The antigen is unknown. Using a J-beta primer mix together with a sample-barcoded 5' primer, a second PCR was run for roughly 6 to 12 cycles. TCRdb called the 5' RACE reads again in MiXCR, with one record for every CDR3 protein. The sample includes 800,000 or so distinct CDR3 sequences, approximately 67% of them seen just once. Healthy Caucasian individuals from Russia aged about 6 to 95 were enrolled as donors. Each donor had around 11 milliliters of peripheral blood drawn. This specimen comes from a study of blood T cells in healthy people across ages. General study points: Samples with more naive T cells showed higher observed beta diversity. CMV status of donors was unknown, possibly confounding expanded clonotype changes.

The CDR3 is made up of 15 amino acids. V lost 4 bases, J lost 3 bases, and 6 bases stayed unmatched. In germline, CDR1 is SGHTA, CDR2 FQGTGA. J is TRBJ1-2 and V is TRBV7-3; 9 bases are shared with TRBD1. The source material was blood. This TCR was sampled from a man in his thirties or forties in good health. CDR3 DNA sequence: TGTGCCAGCAGCTCCACAGGGGGCTTTGACTATGGCTACACCTTC. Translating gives CASSSTGGFDYGYTF.